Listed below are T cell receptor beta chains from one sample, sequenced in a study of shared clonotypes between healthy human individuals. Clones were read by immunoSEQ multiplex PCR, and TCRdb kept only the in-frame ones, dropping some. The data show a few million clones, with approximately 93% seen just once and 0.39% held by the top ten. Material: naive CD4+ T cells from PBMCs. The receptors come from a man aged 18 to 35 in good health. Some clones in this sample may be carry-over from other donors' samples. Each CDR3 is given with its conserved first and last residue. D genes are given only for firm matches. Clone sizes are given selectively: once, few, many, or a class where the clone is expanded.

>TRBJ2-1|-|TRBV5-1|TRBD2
TGCGCCAGCAGCTTTTCTCGGACTAGGCCGAGCAATGAGCAGTTCTTC
CASSFSRTRPSNEQFF
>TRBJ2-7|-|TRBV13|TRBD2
TGTGCCAGCAGCATCTACTTAGCGGGAGTGTTCTACGAGCAGTACTTC
CASSIYLAGVFYEQYF
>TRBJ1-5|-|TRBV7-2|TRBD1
TGTGCCAGCAGCTTAGGGGACAGGTTCAATCAGCCCCAGCATTTT
CASSLGDRFNQPQHF
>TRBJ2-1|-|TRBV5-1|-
TGCGCCAGCAGCTTGCCGGGCAGCTACAATGAGCAGTTCTTC
CASSLPGSYNEQFF
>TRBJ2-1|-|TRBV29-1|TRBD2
TGCAGCGTCGGGGGGTCGACTAGCGGGAGGGCCTACAATGAGCAGTTCTTC
CSVGGSTSGRAYNEQFF
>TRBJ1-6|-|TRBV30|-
TGTGCCTGGAGGATTGGGGTGGGGAATTCACCCCTCCACTTT
CAWRIGVGNSPLHF
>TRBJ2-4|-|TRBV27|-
TGTGCCAGCAGCCCACGGTTGTGGACAGACAAGCCACTAGCCAAAAACATTCAGTACTTC
CASSPRLWTDKPLAKNIQYF
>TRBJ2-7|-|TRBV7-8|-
TGTGCCAGCAGCTTACTTGGCAGGCGGAACTACGAGCAGTACTTC
CASSLLGRRNYEQYF
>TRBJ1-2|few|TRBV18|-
TGTGCCAGCTCACCACAGGATAACTATGGCTACACCTTC
CASSPQDNYGYTF
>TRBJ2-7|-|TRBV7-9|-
TGTGCCAGCAGCTTACTTGGGTCCTACGAGCAGTACTTC
CASSLLGSYEQYF
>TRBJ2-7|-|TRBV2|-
TGTGCCAGCAGATCCGGGACTCGAAGCTCCTACGAGCAGTACTTC
CASRSGTRSSYEQYF
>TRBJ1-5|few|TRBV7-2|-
TGTGCCAGCAGCTTACTCACAGACTTCAATCAGCCCCAGCATTTT
CASSLLTDFNQPQHF
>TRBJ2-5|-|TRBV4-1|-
TGCGCCAGCAGCCCGCCGGGGGTATGGACCCAGTACTTC
CASSPPGVWTQYF
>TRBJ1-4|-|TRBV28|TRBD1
TGTGCCAGCACCAGGGGGACAGGGTGGGGAGAAAAACTGTTTTTT
CASTRGTGWGEKLFF
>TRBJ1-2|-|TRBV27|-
TGTGCCAGCAGTACCGCCCCCGGGACAAATTATGGCTACACCTTC
CASSTAPGTNYGYTF
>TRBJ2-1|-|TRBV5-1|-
TGCGCCAGCAGCATTACAGGGGAGGGGTACAATGAGCAGTTCTTC
CASSITGEGYNEQFF
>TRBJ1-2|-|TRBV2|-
TGTGCCAGCAGTGAAGGGCCCAACCACGCTGGCTACACCTTC
CASSEGPNHAGYTF
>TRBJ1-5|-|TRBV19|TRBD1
TGTGCCAGTAGGCCGTATGCAGGACAGGGGGTTTCAAGCAATCAGCCCCAGCATTTT
CASRPYAGQGVSSNQPQHF
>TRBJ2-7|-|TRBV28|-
TGTGCCAGCTTCGACCGCAGCTCCTACGAGCAGCACTTC
CASFDRSSYEQHF
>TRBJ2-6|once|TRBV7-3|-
TGTGCCAGCAGCTTAATGGCAGGCTCCCACTCTGGGGCCAACGTCCTGACTTTC
CASSLMAGSHSGANVLTF
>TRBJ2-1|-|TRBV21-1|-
TGTGCAGACTGGCGGGAGAACTACAATGAGCAGTTCTTC
CADWRENYNEQFF
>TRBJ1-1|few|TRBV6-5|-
TGTGCCAGCAGTTACAACAAGGACAGTCAAGCTTTCTTT
CASSYNKDSQAFF
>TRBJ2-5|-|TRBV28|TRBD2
TGTGCCAGCACGTTGGCGGGGGGGAGAGAGACCCAGTACTTC
CASTLAGGRETQYF
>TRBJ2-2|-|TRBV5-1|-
TGCGCCAGCAGCCTGGAACCGAACACCGGGGAGCTGTTTTTT
CASSLEPNTGELFF
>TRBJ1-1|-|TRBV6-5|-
TGTGCCAGCAGGGACGGGTATACGAGGACTGAAGCTTTCTTT
CASRDGYTRTEAFF
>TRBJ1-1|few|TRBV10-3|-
TGTGCCGTGAGGGAGCTCGGCACTGAAGCTTTCTTT
CAVRELGTEAFF
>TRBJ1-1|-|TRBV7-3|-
TGTGCTCGGAATGACCCTGAAGCTTTCTTT
CARNDPEAFF
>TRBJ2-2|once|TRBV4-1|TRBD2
TGCGCCAGCAGCCAAGGTCCTAGCGGGAGGCGGAACACCGGGGAGCTGTTTTTT
CASSQGPSGRRNTGELFF
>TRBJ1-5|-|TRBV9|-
TGTGCCAGCAGCGTAGATAGCGGGTTAGGGCCCCAGCATTTT
CASSVDSGLGPQHF
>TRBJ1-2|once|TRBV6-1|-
TGTGCCAGCAGCGAGACAGATAACTATGGCTACACCTTC
CASSETDNYGYTF
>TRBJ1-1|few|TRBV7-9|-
TGTGCCAGCAGCTTTCAAGGGGCGAACACTGAAGCTTTCTTT
CASSFQGANTEAFF
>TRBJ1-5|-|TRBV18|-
TGTGCCAGCTCACCAAGCACCAATCAGCCCCAGCATTTT
CASSPSTNQPQHF
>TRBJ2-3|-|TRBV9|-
TGTGCCAGCGGCGGGTTCGATACGCAGTATTTT
CASGGFDTQYF
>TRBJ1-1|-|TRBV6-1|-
TGTGCCAGCAGTGAGGATCTGGGTGGCACTGAAGCTTTCTTT
CASSEDLGGTEAFF
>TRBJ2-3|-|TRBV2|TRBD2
TGTGCCAGCTCTCGGACTAGCGGAGCTAGCACAGATACGCAGTATTTT
CASSRTSGASTDTQYF
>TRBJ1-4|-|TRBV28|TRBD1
TGTGCCAGCAGGCCGGGACAGGGGCGTGAAAAACTGTTTTTT
CASRPGQGREKLFF
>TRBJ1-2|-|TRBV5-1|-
TGCGCCAGCAGCTTCTCCCAGGGAGCCAATGGCTACACCTTC
CASSFSQGANGYTF
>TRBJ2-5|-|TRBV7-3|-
TGTGCCAGCAGCCCCCCTCACAAGGAGACCCAGTACTTC
CASSPPHKETQYF
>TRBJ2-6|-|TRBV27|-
TGTGCCAGCAGTCCCGGCTCTGGGGCCAACGTCCTGACTTTC
CASSPGSGANVLTF